Below are 8 T cell receptor beta chains sequenced from a single sample in a study of OX40 agonist ivuxolimab in advanced cancers. Assay: immunoSEQ multiplex PCR; the TCRdb copy retains only in-frame clones and omits some. The data show over 45,000 clones, 80% to 85% seen once. The source was CD4+ or CD8+ T cells sorted from blood, collected in a trial of the OX40 agonist ivuxolimab. The receptors come from an adult with an advanced solid tumor such as melanoma, head and neck, liver or kidney cancer.

This chain connects TRBV13 to TRBJ2-7; 9 bases fit TRBD1. Germline CDR1 and CDR2: PRHDT and FYEKMQ (reference sequence). The ends lost 4 bases at V and 3 bases at J; junction bases unmatched: 10. This CDR3 spans 16 amino acids. In DNA form, the CDR3 reads TGTGCCAGCAGCTCTGTTTTGGGGACAGGGAGCTACGAGCAGTACTTC. It yields the protein CASSSVLGTGSYEQYF.

This clone was counted a single time. The V and J genes are TRBV6-1 and TRBJ2-3, with D hard to call. Germline V lookup: CDR1 MNHNS, CDR2 SASEGT. The CDR3 consists of 18 residues. V was shortened by 2 bases and J by 4 bases, with 22 bases between the two germline ends. The CDR3 DNA is TGTGCCAGCAGTGAAAATGGACCGTCTCTAAATACTGCAGATACGCAGTATTTT. Protein: CASSENGPSLNTADTQYF.

This chain links TRBV5-4 with TRBJ2-7; the D is unclear. Trimming removed 0 bases from V and 2 bases from J, with 12 bases in between. CDR1 and CDR2 (germline): SGHNT, YYREEE (reference sequence). The CDR3 covers 15 residues. The CDR3: CASSLGEVPTYEQYF. As DNA, the CDR3 is TGTGCCAGCAGCTTGGGAGAGGTGCCTACCTACGAGCAGTACTTC.

V gene TRBV6-1 combines with J gene TRBJ1-5; D gene ambiguous. The CDR3 consists of 13 residues. Looked up from germline, CDR1 is MNHNS and CDR2 is SASEGT. Trimming removed 6 bases at V and 5 bases at J, with 11 bases between. CDR3 in amino acids: CASSIAWDQPQHF. The DNA of the CDR3 is TGTGCCAGCAGCATAGCCTGGGATCAGCCCCAGCATTTT.

V is TRBV4-3 and J is TRBJ2-2; TRBD1 is a possible D gene (6 bases). V shed 4 bases and J shed 6 bases, with 15 bases lying between them. The CDR3 is made up of 15 amino acids. Germline CDR1 LGHNA, CDR2 YSLEER. DNA for the CDR3: TGCGCCAGCAGCCTTAACCCAGGGGTCCCCGGGGAGCTGTTTTTT. Translating it yields CASSLNPGVPGELFF.

This clone was detected only once. The V gene is TRBV5-5, the J gene TRBJ2-7; no clear D. CDR1 is SGHKS and CDR2 is YYEKEE in the germline V gene (reference sequence). The CDR3 is 13 residues long. The V gene lost 4 bases and the J gene lost 1 base, with 9 bases spanning the gap. CDR3 sequence (DNA): TGTGCCAGCAGCGCGTACGGATCCTACGAGCAGTACTTC. It encodes CASSAYGSYEQYF.

The V and J genes are TRBV6-6 and TRBJ2-1, with a tentative D call TRBD2 (5 bases). CDR3 size: 15 residues. The germline gives CDR1 MNHNY, CDR2 SVGAGI (reference sequence). V lost 0 bases and J lost 0, with 6 bases in between. The chain's CDR3 is CASSYSSASYNEQFF. The DNA of the CDR3 is TGTGCCAGCAGTTACTCTAGCGCCTCCTACAATGAGCAGTTCTTC.

This clone showed up just once. The genes are TRBV12-5 and TRBJ1-6; 11 nucleotides line up with TRBD1. Germline CDR1 and CDR2: LGHNT and FRNRAP. V trimming: 1 base; J trimming: 6 bases; junction bases outside the gene matches: 2. The CDR3 covers 16 residues. The CDR3 is CASGLAGTGGNSPLHF. Here the CDR3 DNA reads TGTGCTAGTGGTTTGGCCGGGACAGGGGGTAATTCACCCCTCCACTTT.